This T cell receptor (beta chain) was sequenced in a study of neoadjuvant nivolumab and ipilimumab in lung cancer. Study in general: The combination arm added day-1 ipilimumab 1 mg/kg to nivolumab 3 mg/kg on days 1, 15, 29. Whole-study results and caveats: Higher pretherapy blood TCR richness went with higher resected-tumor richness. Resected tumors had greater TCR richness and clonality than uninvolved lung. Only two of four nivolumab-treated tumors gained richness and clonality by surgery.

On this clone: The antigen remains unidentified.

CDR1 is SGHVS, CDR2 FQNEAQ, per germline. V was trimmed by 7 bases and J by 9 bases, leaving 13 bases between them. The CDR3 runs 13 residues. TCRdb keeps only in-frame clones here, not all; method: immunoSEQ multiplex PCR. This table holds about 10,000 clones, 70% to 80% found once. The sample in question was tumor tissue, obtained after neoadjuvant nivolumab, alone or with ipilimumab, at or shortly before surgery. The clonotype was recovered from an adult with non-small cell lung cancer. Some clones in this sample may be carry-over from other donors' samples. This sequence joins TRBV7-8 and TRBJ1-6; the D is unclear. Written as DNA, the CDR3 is TGTGCCAGCACAGACCAGGAAAGTTCACCCCTCCACTTT. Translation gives CASTDQESSPLHF.